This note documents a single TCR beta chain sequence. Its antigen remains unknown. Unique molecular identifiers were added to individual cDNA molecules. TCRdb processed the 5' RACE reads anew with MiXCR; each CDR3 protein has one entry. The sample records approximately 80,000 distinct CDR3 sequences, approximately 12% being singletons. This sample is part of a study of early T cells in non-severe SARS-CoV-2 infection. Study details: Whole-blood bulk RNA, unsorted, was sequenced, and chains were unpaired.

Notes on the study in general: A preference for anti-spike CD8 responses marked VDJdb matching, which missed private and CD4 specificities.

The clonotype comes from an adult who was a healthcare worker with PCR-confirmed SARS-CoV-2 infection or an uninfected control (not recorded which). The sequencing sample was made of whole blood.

CDR3 amino acids: CASSPQGWANYGYTF. For the CDR3, the DNA is TGTGCCAGCAGCCCGCAGGGTTGGGCTAACTATGGCTACACCTTC. The V gene is TRBV7-2, the J gene TRBJ1-2; tentatively, D is TRBD1 (5 bases). V shed 5 bases and J shed 0 bases, with 13 bases lying between them. The CDR3 has 15 amino acids. Germline lookup yields CDR1 SGHTA and CDR2 FQGNSA.